Following are 29 T cell receptor beta chains from one sample sequenced in a study of blood T cell repertoires in COVID-19. The table came from immunoSEQ multiplex PCR; TCRdb's copy has only in-frame clones and leaves some out. The data show 85,000 to 95,000 clones, 89% seen once. The sample comprised peripheral blood. These receptors all stem from a woman of 80 years or more with active COVID-19.

The chain uses TRBV29-1 and TRBJ1-1, with D perhaps matching TRBD1 (5 bases). The CDR3 has 14 amino acids. Germline V gives CDR1 SQVTM, CDR2 ANQGSEA. Trimming stripped 5 bases from V and 0 bases from J, with 13 bases between. As DNA, the CDR3 is TGCAGCGTTAGTCAGGGCATCATGAACACTGAAGCTTTCTTT. It is translated as CSVSQGIMNTEAFF.

The rearrangement joins TRBV2 to TRBJ1-5; TRBD1 agrees at 7 bases. The CDR3 totals 15 residues. The V and J ends lost 10 bases and 4 bases, in that order; junction bases with no gene match: 13. In germline, CDR1 is SNHLY, CDR2 FYNNEI. The CDR3 here is CATQARDSQNQPQHF. Written as DNA, the CDR3 is TGTGCCACCCAGGCCAGGGACAGCCAGAATCAGCCCCAGCATTTT. Full variable domain (remainder filled in from reference TRBV2 and TRBJ1-5): EPEVTQTPSHQVTQMGQEVILRCVPISNHLYFYWYRQILGQKVEFLVSFYNNEISEKSEIFDDQFSVERPDGSNFTLKIRSTKLEDSAMYFCATQARDSQNQPQHFGDGTRLSIL.

The chain recombines TRBV18 with TRBJ1-5, with 7 nucleotides matching TRBD1. Trimming cost V 4 bases and J 4 bases; bases outside gene matches: 10. The CDR3 contains 16 residues. Germline V gives CDR1 KGHSH, CDR2 LQKENI. The CDR3 region is CASSLIPAQGNQPQHF. The DNA of the CDR3 is TGTGCCAGCTCACTCATACCCGCACAGGGGAATCAGCCCCAGCATTTT.

This clone showed up just once. The chain is built from TRBV28 and TRBJ2-3; 13 nucleotides line up with TRBD2. Germline lookup yields CDR1 MDHEN and CDR2 SYDVKM. CDR3 length: 18 residues. With 6 bases clipped from V and 2 bases from J, the junction kept 11 bases outside the gene matches. CDR3 sequence reads: CASSSLAGGPVSTDTQYF. CDR3 nucleotide sequence: TGTGCCAGCAGCTCACTAGCGGGAGGGCCTGTGTCCACAGATACGCAGTATTTT.

The rearrangement joins TRBV5-1 to TRBJ2-7, with 11 nucleotides matching TRBD2. Trimming cost V 0 bases and J 4 bases; bases outside gene matches: 6. The CDR3 covers 16 residues. CDR1 SGHRS and CDR2 YFSETQ come from the germline V gene. CDR3 amino acids: CASSLAAASGRYEQYF. CDR3 nucleotide sequence: TGCGCCAGCAGCTTGGCCGCGGCTAGCGGGAGGTACGAGCAGTACTTC.

The CDR3 spells CASSPDPGRETQYF. CDR3 DNA sequence: TGCGCCAGCAGCCCGGATCCTGGGAGGGAGACCCAGTACTTC. The J gene is TRBJ2-5, the V gene TRBV5-1; possibly TRBD2 for D (6 bases). The germline V gene has CDR1 SGHRS and CDR2 YFSETQ. V lost 4 bases to trimming and J lost 5 bases, with 15 bases between them. The CDR3 covers 14 residues.

The V and J genes are TRBV28 and TRBJ2-1, with 10 nucleotides matching TRBD1. The CDR3 is 14 residues long. V lost 7 bases to trimming and J lost 6 bases; unmatched junction nucleotides: 6. Germline CDR1 is MDHEN and CDR2 is SYDVKM. This chain's CDR3 is CASKFWTGGNEQFF. In DNA form, the CDR3 reads TGTGCCAGCAAGTTCTGGACAGGGGGCAATGAGCAGTTCTTC.

This clone was observed once. The gene calls are TRBV7-3 and TRBJ2-3, with 9 bases identical to TRBD2. V trimming: 2 bases; J trimming: 2 bases; junction bases outside the gene matches: 5. Per germline, CDR1 SGHTA and CDR2 FQGTGA. The CDR3 loop spans 16 amino acids. CDR3 nucleotides: TGTGCCAGCAGCTTAGGGGCTAGCGGGGTCACAGATACGCAGTATTTT. Translating it yields CASSLGASGVTDTQYF. The full variable domain, with the rest looked up from reference TRBV7-3 and TRBJ2-3, is GAGVSQTPSNKVTEKGKYVELRCDPISGHTALYWYRQSLGQGPEFLIYFQGTGAADDSGLPNDRFFAVRPEGSVSTLKIQRTERGDSAVYLCASSLGASGVTDTQYFGPGTRLTVL.

The chain is built from TRBV5-4 and TRBJ2-7, with 8 bases fitting TRBD1. The CDR3 loop spans 13 amino acids. The germline CDR1 and CDR2 sequences are SGHNT and YYREEE (reference sequence). The ends lost 4 bases at V and 1 base at J; junction bases unmatched: 1. The DNA of the CDR3 is TGTGCCAGCAGCGACAGGGGATCCTACGAGCAGTACTTC. Translating gives CASSDRGSYEQYF.

The chain combines TRBV18 with TRBJ2-2; no clear D. The CDR3 totals 13 residues. V was shortened by 0 bases and J by 6 bases, with 5 bases between the two germline ends. Germline CDR1 reads KGHSH; CDR2 reads LQKENI. The CDR3: CASSPPFPGELFF. CDR3 nucleotide sequence: TGTGCCAGCTCACCACCCTTCCCCGGGGAGCTGTTTTTT.

The rearrangement uses TRBV28 and TRBJ2-3; D gene unclear. Trimming removed 5 bases at V and 6 bases at J, with 12 bases between. This CDR3 comprises 13 residues. The germline V gene encodes CDR1 MDHEN and CDR2 SYDVKM. The CDR3 loop is CASSVPTADTQYF. In DNA form, the CDR3 reads TGTGCCAGCAGTGTTCCTACTGCGGATACGCAGTATTTT.

This sequence joins TRBV3-1 (or the pseudogene TRBV3-2) and TRBJ2-5; 11 bases align to TRBD2. Germline V gene data show CDR1 as LGHDT and CDR2 as YNNKEL (reference sequence). Trimming removed 4 bases from V and 2 bases from J; junction bases left unmatched: 3. CDR3 length: 15 amino acids. DNA for the CDR3: TGTGCCAGCAGCCTTAGCGGGAGGGTTCAAGAGACCCAGTACTTC. Encoded protein: CASSLSGRVQETQYF.

The chain employs TRBV3-1 (or the pseudogene TRBV3-2) and TRBJ2-7, with TRBD1 identical over 8 bases. Per germline, CDR1 LGHDT and CDR2 YNNKEL (reference sequence). Trimming took 2 bases from V and 1 from J; bases not matched to a gene: 1. The CDR3 contains 14 residues. CDR3 nucleotide sequence: TGTGCCAGCAGCCAATGGACAGGGTCCTACGAGCAGTACTTC. Translation gives CASSQWTGSYEQYF.

The rearrangement uses TRBV28 and TRBJ2-5, with D hard to call. The germline V and J ends were trimmed by 3 bases and 0 bases, with 14 bases remaining between them. The CDR3 runs to 16 residues. From germline, CDR1 is MDHEN and CDR2 SYDVKM. CDR3 coding DNA: TGTGCCAGCAGTTTTGGAGTGGCCCGAAACCAAGAGACCCAGTACTTC. As protein: CASSFGVARNQETQYF. Together with reference TRBV28 and TRBJ2-5, the CDR3 gives the full variable domain: DVKVTQSSRYLVKRTGEKVFLECVQDMDHENMFWYRQDPGLGLRLIYFSYDVKMKEKGDIPEGYSVSREKKERFSLILESASTNQTSMYLCASSFGVARNQETQYFGPGTRLLVL.

The chain links TRBV5-6 to TRBJ2-1; D uncertain. The CDR3 contains 14 residues. Trimming shortened V by 4 bases and J by 3 bases, and 11 bases separated the two germline ends. Germline CDR1 and CDR2: SGHDT and YYEEEE. The CDR3 here is CASSPPGYYNEQFF. In DNA form, the CDR3 reads TGTGCCAGCAGCCCCCCGGGTTACTACAATGAGCAGTTCTTC.

The chain links TRBV1 to TRBJ2-3; the tabulated D call, TRBD2, remains unverified against the DNA. TRBV1 is a pseudogene. This CDR3 region has 15 residues. CDR3 sequence: CTSSLAGAYTDTQYF. The CDR3 DNA reads TGCACCAGCAGTCTAGCGGGAGCGTACACAGATACGCAGTATTTT.

This chain connects TRBV7-3 to TRBJ2-1; tentative D call: TRBD2 (5 bases). V shed 2 bases and J shed 0 bases, with 8 bases lying between them. There are 15 residues in the CDR3. Germline V CDR1 and CDR2: SGHTA, FQGTGA. CDR3: CASSLLGSSYNEQFF. Here the CDR3 DNA reads TGTGCCAGCAGCTTACTAGGGAGCTCCTACAATGAGCAGTTCTTC.

This clone was observed a few times. The rearrangement uses TRBV5-4 and TRBJ2-1; tentatively, D is TRBD2 (7 bases). Germline CDR1 reads SGHNT; CDR2 reads YYREEE (reference sequence). The CDR3 contains 15 residues. Trimming cost V 1 base and J 14 bases, with 22 bases left between them. CDR3 bases: TGTGCCAGCAGCTTGCCGGGACTAAATAGGGGGTCCGAGTTCTTC. Translating it yields CASSLPGLNRGSEFF.

The chain links TRBV5-1 to TRBJ2-1, with a weak D call TRBD1 (6 bases). The CDR3 runs 14 residues. Trimming cost V 0 bases and J 14 bases, with 18 bases left between them. CDR1 is SGHRS, CDR2 YFSETQ, per germline. CDR3 coding DNA: TGCGCCAGCAGCTTGGTTGTGGGAGAGGGGGTGGAGTTCTTC. Translating gives CASSLVVGEGVEFF.

This chain joins TRBV15 and TRBJ2-6; TRBD2 matches 8 bases. The CDR3 sequence is 16 residues long. Losses at the gene ends were 11 bases for V and 2 bases for J; bases not matched to a gene: 11. The germline V gene has CDR1 LNHNV and CDR2 YYDKDF (reference sequence). CDR3 in DNA: TGTGCCTCCGTCCCGGGGGGGGTCACTGGGGCCAACGTCCTGACTTTC. The encoded protein is CASVPGGVTGANVLTF.

This clone was found a few times. This rearrangement joins TRBV18 to TRBJ2-7; TRBD2 is a possible D gene (6 bases). Germline CDR1 and CDR2: KGHSH and LQKENI. The length of the CDR3 is 14 residues. Trimming took off 3 bases at V and 0 bases at J, with 9 bases between the two ends. The CDR3 here is CASSPGLSSYEQYF. The CDR3 coding sequence is TGTGCCAGCTCACCGGGACTGAGCTCCTACGAGCAGTACTTC.

The V call is TRBV29-1, the J call TRBJ2-3; tentatively, D is TRBD1 (6 bases). The CDR3 length is 14 residues. V lost 5 bases and J 2 bases, leaving 14 bases between the germline ends. CDR1 SQVTM and CDR2 ANQGSEA come from the germline V gene. DNA of the CDR3: TGCAGCGTTATAAACAGGGAGCTCACAGATACGCAGTATTTT. This codes for CSVINRELTDTQYF.

The genes are TRBV7-9 and TRBJ1-2; possibly TRBD1 for D (5 bases). Between the trimmed V and J ends, which lost 5 bases and 1 base, there was a span of 11 bases. Germline-derived CDR1 and CDR2 are SEHNR and FQNEAQ (reference sequence). The CDR3 has 14 residues. The CDR3 DNA reads TGTGCCAGCAGCACCTCGGGGGTTAACTATGGCTACACCTTC. Amino acid sequence: CASSTSGVNYGYTF.

The chain has TRBV7-6 and TRBJ1-6; 8 bases are a match to TRBD1. In germline, CDR1 is SGHVS, CDR2 FNYEAQ. The V gene end was trimmed by 5 bases and the J gene end by 3 bases; junction bases not matched to a gene: 12. CDR3 size: 18 residues. CDR3 bases: TGTGCCAGCAGCCTAGACCCTCCCGGACAGGGCTATAATTCACCCCTCCACTTT. Its translation is CASSLDPPGQGYNSPLHF. Full variable domain (remainder filled in from reference TRBV7-6 and TRBJ1-6): GAGVSQSPRYKVTKRGQDVALRCDPISGHVSLYWYRQALGQGPEFLTYFNYEAQQDKSGLPNDRFSAERPEGSISTLTIQRTEQRDSAMYRCASSLDPPGQGYNSPLHFGNGTRLTVT.

CDR3 region: CASSLNLAVNTEAFF. The CDR3 DNA reads as TGTGCCAGCAGCTTAAATCTTGCGGTGAACACTGAAGCTTTCTTT. The chain couples TRBV7-9 to TRBJ1-1; D call uncertain. V shed 2 bases and J shed 0 bases, with 10 bases lying between them. CDR1 and CDR2 (germline): SEHNR, FQNEAQ (reference sequence). CDR3 length: 15 residues.

This clone was picked up one time. CDR3 nucleotide sequence: TGTGCCAGCAGCCCCCTGGGGCCTGAAGCTTTCTTT. Protein sequence: CASSPLGPEAFF. The chain links TRBV12-3 or TRBV12-4 to TRBJ1-1; D is possibly TRBD1 (5 bases). Trimming pared 6 bases from V and 6 bases from J, leaving 11 bases between. The CDR3 loop spans 12 amino acids.

The chain is built from TRBV7-2 and TRBJ1-3; unclear D gene. Trimming shortened V by 5 bases and J by 4 bases, and 12 bases separated the two germline ends. Per the germline V gene, CDR1 is SGHTA and CDR2 is FQGNSA. The CDR3 totals 14 residues. CDR3 loop: CASSPGSHGNTIYF. CDR3 coding DNA: TGTGCCAGCAGCCCTGGGAGTCACGGAAACACCATATATTTT. The whole variable domain, filled in from reference TRBV7-2 and TRBJ1-3, reads GAGVSQSPSNKVTEKGKDVELRCDPISGHTALYWYRQSLGQGLEFLIYFQGNSAPDKSGLPSDRFSAERTGGSVSTLTIQRTQQEDSAVYLCASSPGSHGNTIYFGEGSWLTVV.

V and J are TRBV4-2 and TRBJ1-3, with unresolved D. Between the trimmed V and J ends, which lost 1 base and 8 bases, there was a span of 12 bases. The germline CDR1 and CDR2 sequences are LGHNA and YNFKEQ. This CDR3 comprises 14 residues. The CDR3 protein is CASSQVSRGDTIYF. CDR3 nucleotides: TGTGCCAGCAGCCAAGTATCTCGGGGTGACACCATATATTTT.

This clone came up once. The rearrangement uses TRBV3-1 (or the pseudogene TRBV3-2) and TRBJ1-4; TRBD1 is a possible D gene (6 bases). The CDR3 sequence is 15 residues long. The germline V and J ends were trimmed by 4 bases and 8 bases, with 17 bases remaining between them. CDR1 and CDR2 from the germline V gene are LGHDT and YNNKEL (reference sequence). This CDR3 is CASSPPGGAREKLFF. CDR3 in DNA: TGTGCCAGCAGCCCGCCCGGGGGGGCGCGAGAAAAACTGTTTTTT.